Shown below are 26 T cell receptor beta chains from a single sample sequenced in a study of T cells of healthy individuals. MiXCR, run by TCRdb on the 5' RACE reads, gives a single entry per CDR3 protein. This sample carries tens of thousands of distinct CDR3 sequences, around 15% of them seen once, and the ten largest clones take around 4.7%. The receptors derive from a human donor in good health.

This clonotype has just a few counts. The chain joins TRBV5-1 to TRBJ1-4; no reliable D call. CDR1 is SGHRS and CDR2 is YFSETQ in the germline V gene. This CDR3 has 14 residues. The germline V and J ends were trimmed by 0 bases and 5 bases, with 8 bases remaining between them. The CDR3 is CASSLASSNEKLFF. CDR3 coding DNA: TGCGCCAGCAGCTTGGCGTCGTCCAATGAAAAACTGTTTTTT.

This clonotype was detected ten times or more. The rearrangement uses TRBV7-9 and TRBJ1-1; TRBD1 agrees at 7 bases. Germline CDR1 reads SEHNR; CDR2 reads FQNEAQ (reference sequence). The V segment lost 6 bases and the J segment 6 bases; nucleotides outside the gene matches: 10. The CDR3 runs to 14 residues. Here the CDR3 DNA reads TGTGCCAGCAGTAGACAGGGTTTGGGCCCTGAAGCTTTCTTT. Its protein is CASSRQGLGPEAFF.

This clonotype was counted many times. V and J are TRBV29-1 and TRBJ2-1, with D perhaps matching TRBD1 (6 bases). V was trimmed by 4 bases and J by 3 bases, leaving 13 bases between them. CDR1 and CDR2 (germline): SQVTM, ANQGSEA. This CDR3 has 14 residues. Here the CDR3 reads CSVGGKGDYNEQFF. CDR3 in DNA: TGCAGCGTTGGGGGAAAGGGGGACTACAATGAGCAGTTCTTC.

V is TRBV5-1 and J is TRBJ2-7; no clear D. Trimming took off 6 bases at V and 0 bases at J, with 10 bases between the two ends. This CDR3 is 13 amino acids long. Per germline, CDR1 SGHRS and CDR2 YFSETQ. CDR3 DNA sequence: TGCGCCAGCACCCCGGCCGACTCCTACGAGCAGTACTTC. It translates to CASTPADSYEQYF.

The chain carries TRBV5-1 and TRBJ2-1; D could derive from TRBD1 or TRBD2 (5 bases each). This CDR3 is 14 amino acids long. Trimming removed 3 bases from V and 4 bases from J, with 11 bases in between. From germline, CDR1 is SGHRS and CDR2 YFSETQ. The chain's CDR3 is CASSSRDGYNEQFF. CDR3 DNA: TGCGCCAGCAGCTCACGGGACGGATACAATGAGCAGTTCTTC.

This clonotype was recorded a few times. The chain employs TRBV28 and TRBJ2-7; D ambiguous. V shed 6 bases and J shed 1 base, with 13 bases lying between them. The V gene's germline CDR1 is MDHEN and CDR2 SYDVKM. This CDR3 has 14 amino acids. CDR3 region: CASRGRLSSYEQYF. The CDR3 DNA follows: TGTGCCAGCAGAGGACGGCTATCGTCCTACGAGCAGTACTTC.

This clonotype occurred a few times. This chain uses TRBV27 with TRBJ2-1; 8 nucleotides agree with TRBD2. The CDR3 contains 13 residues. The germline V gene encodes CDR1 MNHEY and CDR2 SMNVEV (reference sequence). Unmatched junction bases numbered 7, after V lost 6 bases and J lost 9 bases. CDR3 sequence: CASSSRGGSEQFF. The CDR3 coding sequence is TGTGCCAGCAGCTCACGGGGGGGCAGTGAGCAGTTCTTC.

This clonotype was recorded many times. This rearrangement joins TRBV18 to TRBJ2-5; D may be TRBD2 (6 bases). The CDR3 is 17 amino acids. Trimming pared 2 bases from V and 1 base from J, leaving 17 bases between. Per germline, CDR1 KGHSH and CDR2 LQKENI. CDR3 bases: TGTGCCAGCTCACCAGCTTCGGGGGTCCGAGGCCAAGAGACCCAGTACTTC. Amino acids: CASSPASGVRGQETQYF.

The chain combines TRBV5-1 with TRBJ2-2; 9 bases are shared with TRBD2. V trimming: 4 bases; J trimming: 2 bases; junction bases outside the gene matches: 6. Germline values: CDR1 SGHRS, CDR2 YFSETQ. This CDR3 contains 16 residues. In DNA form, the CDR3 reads TGCGCCAGCAGCAAGGGGACTAGCCCTAACACCGGGGAGCTGTTTTTT. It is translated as CASSKGTSPNTGELFF.

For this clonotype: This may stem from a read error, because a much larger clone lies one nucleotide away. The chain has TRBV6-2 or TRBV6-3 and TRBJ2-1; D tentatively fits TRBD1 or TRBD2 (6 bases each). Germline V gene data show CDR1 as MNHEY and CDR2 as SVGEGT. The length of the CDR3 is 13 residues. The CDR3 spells CTSSRGTTDEQFF. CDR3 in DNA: TGTACCAGCAGCCGCGGGACAACGGATGAGCAGTTCTTC.

CDR3 protein: CASSRQEVGHGYTF. CDR3 nucleotide sequence: TGTGCCAGCAGCCGCCAGGAGGTGGGGCATGGCTACACCTTC. The chain joins TRBV3-1 to TRBJ1-2, with a possible D match to TRBD1 (5 bases). The CDR3 extends over 14 amino acids. Germline V gene data show CDR1 as LGHDT and CDR2 as YNNKEL (reference sequence). Trimming removed 4 bases from V and 6 bases from J, with 15 bases in between.

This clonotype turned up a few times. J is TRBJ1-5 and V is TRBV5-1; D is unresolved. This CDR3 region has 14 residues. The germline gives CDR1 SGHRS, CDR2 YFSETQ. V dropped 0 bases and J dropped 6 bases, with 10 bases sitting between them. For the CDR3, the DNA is TGCGCCAGCAGCTTGGGTCAGGCCGGTCAGCCCCAGCATTTT. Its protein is CASSLGQAGQPQHF.

The CDR3 sequence is CASSATSGSSYNEQFF. CDR3 in DNA: TGTGCCAGCAGCGCGACTAGCGGGAGCTCCTACAATGAGCAGTTCTTC. The chain is built from TRBV9 and TRBJ2-1, with 12 bases aligning to TRBD2. V was clipped by 3 bases and J by 0 bases; unmatched bases: 1. The CDR3 has 16 residues. Germline loops: CDR1 SGDLS, CDR2 YYNGEE.

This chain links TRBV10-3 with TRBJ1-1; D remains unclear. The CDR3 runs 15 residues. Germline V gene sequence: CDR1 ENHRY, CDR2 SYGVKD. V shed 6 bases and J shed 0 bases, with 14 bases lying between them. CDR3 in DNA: TGTGCCATCAGGACCTGGACGGGTATGAACACTGAAGCTTTCTTT. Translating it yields CAIRTWTGMNTEAFF.

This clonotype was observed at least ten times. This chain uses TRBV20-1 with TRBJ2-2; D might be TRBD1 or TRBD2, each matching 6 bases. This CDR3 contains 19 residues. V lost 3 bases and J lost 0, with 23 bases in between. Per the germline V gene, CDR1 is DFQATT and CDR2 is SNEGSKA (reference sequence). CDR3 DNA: TGCAGTGCTAGGTGGGGAGGAGGCAGGGGCTACTCGAACACCGGGGAGCTGTTTTTT. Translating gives CSARWGGGRGYSNTGELFF.

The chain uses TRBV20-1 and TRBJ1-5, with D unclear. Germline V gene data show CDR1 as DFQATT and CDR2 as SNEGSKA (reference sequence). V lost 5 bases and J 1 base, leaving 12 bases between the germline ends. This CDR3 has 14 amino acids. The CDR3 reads CSAGPVLSNQPQHF. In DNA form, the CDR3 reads TGCAGTGCTGGTCCCGTGTTAAGCAATCAGCCCCAGCATTTT.

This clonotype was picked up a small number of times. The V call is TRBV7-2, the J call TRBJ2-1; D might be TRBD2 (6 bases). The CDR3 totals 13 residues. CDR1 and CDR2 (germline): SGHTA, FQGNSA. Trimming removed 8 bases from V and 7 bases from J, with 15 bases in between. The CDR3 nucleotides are TGTGCCAGCTCACACGGGAGAGGGAATGAGCAGTTCTTC. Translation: CASSHGRGNEQFF.

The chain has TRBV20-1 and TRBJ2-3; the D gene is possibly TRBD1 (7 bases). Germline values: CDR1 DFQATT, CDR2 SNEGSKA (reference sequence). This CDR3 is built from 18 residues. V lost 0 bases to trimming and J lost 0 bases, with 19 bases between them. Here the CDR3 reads CSARDWRGQSSSTDTQYF. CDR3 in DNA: TGCAGTGCTAGAGATTGGAGGGGACAGTCTTCTAGCACAGATACGCAGTATTTT.

CDR3 DNA sequence: TGTGCCAGCCAAATGGGGGGTAGCACAGATACGCAGTATTTT. This sequence encodes CASQMGGSTDTQYF. The chain combines TRBV6-5 with TRBJ2-3; a possible D gene is TRBD2 (6 bases). V shed 8 bases and J shed 0 bases, with 12 bases lying between them. The CDR3 consists of 14 residues. Germline CDR1 is MNHEY and CDR2 is SVGAGI.

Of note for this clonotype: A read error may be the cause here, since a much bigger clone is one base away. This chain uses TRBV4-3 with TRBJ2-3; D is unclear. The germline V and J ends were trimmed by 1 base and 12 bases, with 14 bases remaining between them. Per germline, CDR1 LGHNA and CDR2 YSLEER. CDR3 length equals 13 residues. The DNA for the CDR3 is TGCGCCAGCAGCCAAGGTCCCGGAGAGTCCCAGTATTTT. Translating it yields CASSQGPGESQYF.

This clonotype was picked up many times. As DNA, the CDR3 is TGCGCCAGCAGCCAAGATGGCTCAGGGGTTTATGGCTACACCTTC. As protein: CASSQDGSGVYGYTF. J is TRBJ1-2 and V is TRBV4-3; possibly TRBD1 for D (6 bases). CDR1 is LGHNA, CDR2 YSLEER, per germline. The CDR3 sequence is 15 residues long. Deletions cut 0 bases from V and 5 bases from J, with 13 bases between.

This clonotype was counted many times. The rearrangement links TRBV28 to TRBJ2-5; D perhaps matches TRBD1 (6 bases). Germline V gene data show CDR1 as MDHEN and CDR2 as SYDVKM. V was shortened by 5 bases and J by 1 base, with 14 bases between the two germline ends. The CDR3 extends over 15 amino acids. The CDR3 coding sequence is TGTGCCAGCAGTCCTGGACAGCTACTCCAAGAGACCCAGTACTTC. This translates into CASSPGQLLQETQYF.

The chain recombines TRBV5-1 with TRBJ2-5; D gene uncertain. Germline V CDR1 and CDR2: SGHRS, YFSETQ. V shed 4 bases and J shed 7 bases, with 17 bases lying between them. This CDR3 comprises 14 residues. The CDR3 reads CASSLASSFGTQYF. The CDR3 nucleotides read TGCGCCAGCAGCCTCGCATCATCCTTCGGGACCCAGTACTTC.

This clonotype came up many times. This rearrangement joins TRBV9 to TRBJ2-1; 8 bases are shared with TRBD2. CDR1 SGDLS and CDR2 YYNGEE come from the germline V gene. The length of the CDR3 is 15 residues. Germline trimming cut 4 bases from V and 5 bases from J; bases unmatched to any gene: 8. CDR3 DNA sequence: TGTGCCAGCAGCCCCGGGGGAGCGGGGGACAATGAGCAGTTCTTC. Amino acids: CASSPGGAGDNEQFF.

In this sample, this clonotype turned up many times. CDR3 nucleotides: TGTGCCAGCCGCGGGGGACAGAACACCGGGGAGCTGTTTTTT. This gives the protein CASRGGQNTGELFF. V gene TRBV6-1 combines with J gene TRBJ2-2; the D gene is possibly TRBD2 (7 bases). CDR1 and CDR2 (germline): MNHNS, SASEGT. V gave up 8 bases and J gave up 1 base, with 11 bases separating them. This CDR3 is built from 14 residues.

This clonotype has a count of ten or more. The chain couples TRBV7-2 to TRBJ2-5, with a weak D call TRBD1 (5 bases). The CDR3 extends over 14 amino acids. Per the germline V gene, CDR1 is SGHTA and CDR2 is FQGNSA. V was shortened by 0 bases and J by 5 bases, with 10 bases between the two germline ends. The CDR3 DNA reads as TGTGCCAGCAGCTTAGCGGTGGGGCTGGAGACCCAGTACTTC. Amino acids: CASSLAVGLETQYF.